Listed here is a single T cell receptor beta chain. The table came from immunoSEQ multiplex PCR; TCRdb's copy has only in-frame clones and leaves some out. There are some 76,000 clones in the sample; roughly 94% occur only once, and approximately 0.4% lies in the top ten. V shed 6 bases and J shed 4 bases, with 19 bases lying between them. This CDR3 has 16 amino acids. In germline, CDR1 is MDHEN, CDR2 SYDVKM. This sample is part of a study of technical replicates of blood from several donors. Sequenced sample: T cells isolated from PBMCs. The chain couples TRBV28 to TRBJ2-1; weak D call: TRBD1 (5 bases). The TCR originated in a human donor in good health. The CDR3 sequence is CASRNAGFQGYNEQFF. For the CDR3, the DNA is TGTGCCAGCAGAAATGCCGGCTTTCAGGGATACAATGAGCAGTTCTTC. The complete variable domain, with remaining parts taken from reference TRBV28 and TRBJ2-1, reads DVKVTQSSRYLVKRTGEKVFLECVQDMDHENMFWYRQDPGLGLRLIYFSYDVKMKEKGDIPEGYSVSREKKERFSLILESASTNQTSMYLCASRNAGFQGYNEQFFGPGTRLTVL.